This T cell receptor (beta chain) comes out of a study of regulatory T cells in long-lasting Graves disease. Study-level background: Persistent Graves' disease denoted over 5 years of antithyroid drugs plus positive TSH receptor antibodies.

Investigators prepared the TCR beta libraries by applying iRepertoire HTBI primers and Arm-PCR of CDR3 regions. TCRdb ran MiXCR on the multiplex PCR reads and lists one entry per CDR3 protein. Found here are around 510,000 distinct CDR3 sequences, 20% to 25% of them singletons; the top ten hold approximately 7.8%. CDR3 length equals 16 residues. Per germline, CDR1 MNHNS and CDR2 SASEGT. J lost 4 bases, V lost 7 bases, and 7 bases had no gene match. Noted time point: persistent/refractory GD, antithyroid drugs over 5 years with positive TRAb. RNA isolated from PBMCs was used to make the TCR library. V usage is TRBV6-1 and J usage is TRBJ2-3; TRBD2 matches at 14 bases. The TCR sequence derives from a female donor with Graves disease. This specimen was peripheral blood mononuclear cells (PBMCs), taken when the disease was refractory, from a patient treated with antithyroid drugs. The CDR3 loop reads CASTPGTSGSSDTQYF. The CDR3, as DNA: TGTGCCAGCACCCCAGGGACTAGCGGGAGTTCAGATACGCAGTATTTT.